The clone carrying this T cell receptor beta chain was seen more than once but under ten times. Per the germline V gene, CDR1 is MNHEY and CDR2 is SVGAGI. V gave up 6 bases and J gave up 2 bases; unmatched junction bases: 6. The CDR3 contains 14 residues. This specimen comes from a study of cytomegalovirus exposure and HLA in healthy donors. 13 Jbeta primers and 60 Vbeta primers were used for the PCR. Generated by immunoSEQ multiplex PCR, the TCRdb table keeps only in-frame clones and is missing some. The sample holds approximately 110,000 clones, 12% to 15% seen once. This receptor was obtained from a female donor in good health and CMV-seronegative. Sequenced: PBMCs. The chain is built from TRBV6-5 and TRBJ1-2; 7 bases match TRBD1. The CDR3 DNA sequence: TGTGCCAGCAGCACGACAGGGAGGAACTATGGCTACACCTTC. This codes for CASSTTGRNYGYTF.